A single sample is the source of the 4 T cell receptor beta chains below, sequenced in a study of naive and memory T cell subsets. Both TRBC1 and TRBC2 were covered by a beta constant-region primer of two equimolar oligonucleotides. MiXCR was run by TCRdb on the UMI-ligation and nested PCR reads, yielding one entry per CDR3 protein. The table lists 37,000 or so distinct CDR3 sequences, 13% of them singletons. The sample was effector memory CD4+ T cells from blood. Subset described: effector memory, CD45RA- CD27-. The receptors were gathered from a human donor in good health.

This clonotype was seen at least ten times. The genes are TRBV9 and TRBJ2-1; D ambiguous. V lost 2 bases to trimming and J lost 6 bases, with 9 bases between them. The CDR3 consists of 13 residues. CDR1 and CDR2 (germline): SGDLS, YYNGEE. The CDR3 DNA sequence: TGTGCCAGCAGCGTGGGAATAGTCAATGAGCAGTTCTTC. Translating gives CASSVGIVNEQFF.

This clonotype was observed at least ten times. The rearrangement uses TRBV7-2 and TRBJ2-1, with 9 bases aligning to TRBD2. This CDR3 spans 17 amino acids. The germline gives CDR1 SGHTA, CDR2 FQGNSA. Germline trimming cut 1 base from V and 0 bases from J; bases unmatched to any gene: 4. This chain's CDR3 is CASSLVPSGTSYNEQFF. CDR3 sequence (DNA): TGTGCCAGCAGCTTAGTGCCTAGCGGGACCTCCTACAATGAGCAGTTCTTC.

This chain links TRBV2 with TRBJ2-4; D unresolved. Trimming took off 3 bases at V and 0 bases at J, with 12 bases between the two ends. Germline V lookup: CDR1 SNHLY, CDR2 FYNNEI. The CDR3 extends over 16 amino acids. CDR3 loop: CASSEGSSLAKNIQYF. The CDR3 bases are TGTGCCAGCAGTGAGGGCAGTTCCTTAGCCAAAAACATTCAGTACTTC. Full variable domain (outside the CDR3, taken from reference TRBV2 and TRBJ2-4): EPEVTQTPSHQVTQMGQEVILRCVPISNHLYFYWYRQILGQKVEFLVSFYNNEISEKSEIFDDQFSVERPDGSNFTLKIRSTKLEDSAMYFCASSEGSSLAKNIQYFGAGTRLSVL.

A few counts support this clonotype. J is TRBJ1-1 and V is TRBV6-6, with TRBD1 as a possible D gene (6 bases). With 6 bases removed from V and 10 bases from J, the gap between germline ends came to 12 bases. The germline CDR1 and CDR2 sequences are MNHNY and SVGAGI (reference sequence). The CDR3 length is 11 residues. CDR3 coding DNA: TGTGCCAGCAGCAACAGGGCCGCAGCTTTCTTT. Residues: CASSNRAAAFF.